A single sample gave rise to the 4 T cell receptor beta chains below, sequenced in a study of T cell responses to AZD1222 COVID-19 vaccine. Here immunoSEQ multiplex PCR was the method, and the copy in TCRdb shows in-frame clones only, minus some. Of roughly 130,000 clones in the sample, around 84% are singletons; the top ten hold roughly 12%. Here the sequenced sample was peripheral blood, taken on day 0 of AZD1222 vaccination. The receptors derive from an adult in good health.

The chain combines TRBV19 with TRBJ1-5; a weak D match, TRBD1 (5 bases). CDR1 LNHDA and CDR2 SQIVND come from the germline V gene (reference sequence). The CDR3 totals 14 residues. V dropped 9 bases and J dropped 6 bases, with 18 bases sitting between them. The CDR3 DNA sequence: TGTGCCAGCCACTCCCGGGGCGCCTCTCAGCCCCAGCATTTT. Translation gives CASHSRGASQPQHF.

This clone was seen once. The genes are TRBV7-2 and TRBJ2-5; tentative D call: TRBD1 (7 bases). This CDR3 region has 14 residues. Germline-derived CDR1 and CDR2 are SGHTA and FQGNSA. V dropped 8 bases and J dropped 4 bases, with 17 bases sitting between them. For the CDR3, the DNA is TGTGCCAGCGTTTGGGGGGACAGACGAGAGACCCAGTACTTC. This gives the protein CASVWGDRRETQYF.

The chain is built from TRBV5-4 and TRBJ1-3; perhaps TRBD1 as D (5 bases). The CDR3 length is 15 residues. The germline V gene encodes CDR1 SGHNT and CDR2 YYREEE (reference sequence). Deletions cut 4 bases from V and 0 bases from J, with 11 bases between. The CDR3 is CASSQDSSSGNTIYF. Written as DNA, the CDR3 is TGTGCCAGCAGCCAAGACAGTAGCTCTGGAAACACCATATATTTT.

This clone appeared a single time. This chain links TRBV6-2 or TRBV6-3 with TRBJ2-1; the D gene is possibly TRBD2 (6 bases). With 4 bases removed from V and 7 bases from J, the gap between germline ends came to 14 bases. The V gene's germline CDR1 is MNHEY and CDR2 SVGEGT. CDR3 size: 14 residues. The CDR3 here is CASSSGTLTNEQFF. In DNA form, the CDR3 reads TGTGCCAGCAGTTCGGGGACTTTGACGAATGAGCAGTTCTTC.